The sequence of this T cell receptor (beta chain) was determined in a study of human T cells and chemical hapten exposure. Across the whole study: 2% DPC applied to a 2 cm by 2 cm arm area sensitized donors. Chiefly female patients presented with alopecia areata, totalis or universalis.

To note about this clonotype: The antigen remains undetermined.

Study observations and caveats: PT1 expanded TCR counts and patch test score were linked, and their correlation was positive. Among expanded TCRs, significantly more large CDR3 similarity clusters formed than among controls.

Stated time point: patch test 1, 2 weeks after DPC sensitization. Treatment noted: therapeutic diphenylcyclopropenone sensitization with weekly scalp DPC. With V trimmed by 7 bases and J by 0 bases, 14 bases remained unmatched. Per germline, CDR1 SQVTM and CDR2 ANQGSEA. This CDR3 contains 16 residues. One entry per CDR3 protein results from TCRdb running MiXCR on the RACE reads. Of 180,000 or so distinct CDR3 sequences in the sample, about a fifth were seen once. The starting material was whole blood, obtained in connection with sensitization to the hapten diphenylcyclopropenone (DPC). V and J are TRBV29-1 and TRBJ1-2; 7 nucleotides agree with TRBD1. The receptor was derived from a woman aged 50 to 60 with alopecia areata. Some clones in this sample may be carry-over from other donors' samples. CDR3 region: CSAGRDAGGPNYGYTF. The CDR3 DNA is TGCAGCGCCGGGCGGGATGCAGGGGGGCCTAACTATGGCTACACCTTC.